The 10 T cell receptor beta chains given below trace back to one sample, sequenced in a study of shared clonotypes between healthy human individuals (dated by TCRdb to the early 2020s). For the CD8 naive samples, CD45RO-negative cells were positively selected for CCR7, yielding a CD45RA+CCR7+ population from which TemRA cells were excluded. Library generation was performed with the immunoSEQ multiplex PCR assay. TCRdb re-hosts the immuneACCESS table, in-frame sequences only. Its copies lack some clones; in the studies checked, an unresolved V gene accounts for under half of them, and the cause for the rest is not known. The sample table lists more than 2 million clones, approximately 94% of them with a count of one. The ten largest clones represent 1.1% of the sample. The sample taken for sequencing was naive CD8+ T cells sorted from blood. The sample's cell subset or site label, in plain terms: CD45RA+CCR7+. The receptors shown here come from a man aged 18 to 30 in good health.

A single count supports this clone. The rearrangement links TRBV2 to TRBJ2-3; D is unclear. This CDR3 region has 14 residues. From germline, CDR1 is SNHLY and CDR2 FYNNEI. V lost 7 bases and J 2 bases, leaving 13 bases between the germline ends. The chain's CDR3 is CASTLTFFTDTQYF. Here the CDR3 DNA reads TGTGCCAGCACCTTGACGTTTTTCACAGATACGCAGTATTTT.

The J gene is TRBJ1-2, the V gene TRBV2; weak D call: TRBD1 (6 bases). From germline, CDR1 is SNHLY and CDR2 FYNNEI. This CDR3 has 17 residues. V was pared by 0 bases and J by 4 bases, with 18 bases between. CDR3 nucleotides: TGTGCCAGCAGTGAAGCGGTAGTGGGGGCGCGGTTCTATGGCTACACCTTC. The encoded protein is CASSEAVVGARFYGYTF. The variable domain in full, completed from reference TRBV2 and TRBJ1-2, reads EPEVTQTPSHQVTQMGQEVILRCVPISNHLYFYWYRQILGQKVEFLVSFYNNEISEKSEIFDDQFSVERPDGSNFTLKIRSTKLEDSAMYFCASSEAVVGARFYGYTFGSGTRLTVV.

This chain uses TRBV4-1 with TRBJ2-7; D is unresolved. This CDR3 region has 15 residues. Germline lookup yields CDR1 MGHRA and CDR2 YSYEKL. The ends were cut back, 0 bases at V and 0 bases at J, with 9 bases in the middle. DNA for the CDR3: TGCGCCAGCAGCCAAGATATCGCAGTCTCCTACGAGCAGTACTTC. This translates into CASSQDIAVSYEQYF.

The chain carries TRBV7-2 and TRBJ2-3; D gene uncertain. Between the trimmed V and J ends, which lost 1 base and 6 bases, there was a span of 14 bases. From germline, CDR1 is SGHTA and CDR2 FQGNSA. The CDR3 is 15 residues long. The CDR3 here is CASSLEVRPYDTQYF. CDR3 in DNA: TGTGCCAGCAGCTTAGAGGTCAGGCCCTACGATACGCAGTATTTT.

Turning to this clone: The same CDR3 arises from other DNA sequences in this sample as well. J is TRBJ2-7 and V is TRBV13; D is possibly TRBD1 (5 bases). Trimming shortened V by 1 base and J by 2 bases, and 9 bases separated the two germline ends. This CDR3 region has 14 residues. Germline V lookup: CDR1 PRHDT, CDR2 FYEKMQ (reference sequence). The CDR3 region is CASSLEGAAYEQYF. The DNA for the CDR3 is TGTGCCAGCAGCTTAGAAGGGGCAGCCTACGAGCAGTACTTC.

Comment on this clone: This specimen includes other DNA sequences encoding the same CDR3. The genes are TRBV4-1 and TRBJ2-7; D call uncertain. This CDR3 has 13 residues. Germline CDR1 is MGHRA and CDR2 is YSYEKL. Trimming shortened V by 2 bases and J by 3 bases, and 8 bases separated the two germline ends. The CDR3 here is CASSQRVGYEQYF. CDR3 DNA sequence: TGCGCCAGCAGCCAAAGGGTCGGCTACGAGCAGTACTTC.

J is TRBJ2-1 and V is TRBV12-5; 14 bases line up with TRBD2. The CDR3 runs 17 residues. Germline-derived CDR1 and CDR2 are LGHNT and FRNRAP. V dropped 1 base and J dropped 7; count of bases not matched to a gene: 6. This CDR3 reads CASGLDSGLAGENEQFF. The CDR3 coding sequence is TGTGCTAGTGGTTTGGACTCGGGACTAGCGGGAGAAAATGAGCAGTTCTTC.

Concerning this clone: At the DNA level, this CDR3 is encoded by other sequences in the same sample as well. J is TRBJ2-5 and V is TRBV7-9; D is undetermined. Germline lookup yields CDR1 SEHNR and CDR2 FQNEAQ (reference sequence). Trimming shortened V by 1 base and J by 2 bases, and 8 bases separated the two germline ends. This CDR3 is built from 14 residues. The CDR3 region is CASSLVGSQETQYF. DNA for the CDR3: TGTGCCAGCAGCTTAGTGGGAAGTCAAGAGACCCAGTACTTC.

Details on this clone: Germline and junction disagree at one end, which may indicate a read error. The gene calls are TRBV2 and TRBJ1-1; D not resolved. The CDR3 runs 14 residues. Germline V gene data show CDR1 as SNHLY and CDR2 as FYNNEI. The CDR3 here is CASRTEGWNAEAFF. CDR3 coding DNA: TGTGCCAGCAGAACGGAAGGGTGGAACGCTGAAGCTTTCTTT.

Comment on this clone: Distinct nucleotide sequences in the sample also encode this CDR3. V is TRBV9 and J is TRBJ1-2; unclear D gene. The CDR3 is 12 amino acids. The germline V gene has CDR1 SGDLS and CDR2 YYNGEE. Between the trimmed V and J ends, which lost 2 bases and 8 bases, there was a span of 10 bases. This CDR3 reads CASSVLGWGYTF. CDR3 sequence (DNA): TGTGCCAGCAGCGTGTTGGGGTGGGGCTACACCTTC.